Each of the 22 T cell receptor beta chains below was sequenced from the same sample in a study of CD8 T cells in Susac syndrome. With random hexamers, reverse transcription was performed on roughly 0.45 to 1 ug of RNA. TCRdb reprocessed the immunoSEQ multiplex PCR reads with MiXCR, giving one entry per CDR3 protein. The sample includes around 200,000 distinct CDR3 sequences, 95% of them seen just once. Sequencing was carried out using CD4+ T cells from PBMCs. These receptors originate from a human donor with multiple sclerosis.

This chain links TRBV30 with TRBJ2-3, with D unresolved. The CDR3 has 15 amino acids. V was cut by 3 bases and J by 2 bases, with 15 bases left in between. The germline V gene encodes CDR1 GTSNPN and CDR2 SVGIG (reference sequence). The DNA of the CDR3 is TGTGCCTGGAGCGCGATACAGCTCCTCACAGATACGCAGTATTTT. Translating it yields CAWSAIQLLTDTQYF.

Here the CDR3 reads CSVEGTGSDTQYF. The CDR3 nucleotides read TGCAGCGTTGAAGGGACAGGTTCTGATACGCAGTATTTT. The chain carries TRBV29-1 and TRBJ2-3, with 7 positions matching TRBD1. The CDR3 loop spans 13 amino acids. Per the germline V gene, CDR1 is SQVTM and CDR2 is ANQGSEA. After removal of 1 base from V and 6 bases from J, the junction contained 4 bases not matched to a gene.

With respect to this clonotype: Because it lacks the conserved phenylalanine or tryptophan at the end, this CDR3 is likely a read error. V usage is TRBV9 and J usage is TRBJ2-5; D perhaps matches TRBD2 (5 bases). There are 11 residues in the CDR3. Germline loops: CDR1 SGDLS, CDR2 YYNGEE. The V end lost 3 bases, the J end lost 7 bases, and 7 bases lay between the germline ends. The CDR3 DNA follows: TGTGCCAGCAGCGGAGAGGGGACCCAGTACTTG. It is translated as CASSGEGTQYL.

The V call is TRBV6-2 or TRBV6-3, the J call TRBJ1-5; D uncertain. The germline CDR1 and CDR2 sequences are MNHEY and SVGEGT. V was trimmed by 5 bases and J by 1 base, leaving 15 bases between them. This CDR3 comprises 16 residues. CDR3 in DNA: TGTGCCAGCAGTCGCGGGCCGAAGGGAAGCAATCAGCCCCAGCATTTT. Protein product: CASSRGPKGSNQPQHF.

The rearrangement uses TRBV21-1 and TRBJ1-6; no DNA check was done on the table's D call, TRBD1. TRBV21-1 is a pseudogene locus. The CDR3 contains 13 residues. Here the CDR3 DNA reads TGTGCCAGCAGGGGGGCAGTAGGTTCACCCCTCCACTTT. As protein: CASRGAVGSPLHF.

The chain has TRBV20-1 and TRBJ1-1; a weak D match, TRBD1 (6 bases). Germline CDR1 DFQATT, CDR2 SNEGSKA (reference sequence). Trimming cost V 3 bases and J 2 bases, with 10 bases left between them. There are 13 residues in the CDR3. CDR3 in amino acids: CSARGGANTEAFF. DNA for the CDR3: TGCAGTGCTAGGGGGGGGGCTAACACTGAAGCTTTCTTT.

The chain has TRBV15 and TRBJ1-2; no definite D call. V was trimmed by 1 base and J by 8 bases, leaving 8 bases between them. This CDR3 is built from 12 residues. CDR1 and CDR2 from the germline V gene are LNHNV and YYDKDF (reference sequence). The CDR3 bases are TGTGCCACCAGCAGAGCGGATGGCGGCTACACCTTC. Its translation is CATSRADGGYTF.

This chain connects TRBV10-3 to TRBJ2-1; D is tentatively TRBD1 or TRBD2 (7 bases each). Germline V gene sequence: CDR1 ENHRY, CDR2 SYGVKD. There are 15 residues in the CDR3. V was trimmed by 0 bases and J by 9 bases, leaving 15 bases between them. CDR3 loop: CAISESPQGGSEQFF. The CDR3 DNA reads as TGTGCCATCAGTGAGTCCCCTCAGGGGGGGAGTGAGCAGTTCTTC.

J is TRBJ1-6 and V is TRBV7-9; D is perhaps TRBD1 (5 bases). V was pared by 10 bases and J by 6 bases, with 16 bases between. Per germline, CDR1 SEHNR and CDR2 FQNEAQ (reference sequence). The CDR3 runs to 14 residues. The CDR3 here is CATSGELVNSPLHF. The DNA of the CDR3 is TGTGCCACTTCGGGGGAGCTCGTTAATTCACCCCTCCACTTT.

The chain combines TRBV29-1 with TRBJ2-3; maybe TRBD2 (5 bases). V gave up 6 bases and J gave up 2 bases, with 15 bases separating them. The CDR3 has 14 amino acids. Germline V gene sequence: CDR1 SQVTM, CDR2 ANQGSEA. The CDR3 sequence is CSVEGRLPTDTQYF. CDR3 in DNA: TGCAGCGTCGAGGGAAGGCTCCCCACAGATACGCAGTATTTT.

This sequence joins TRBV5-4 and TRBJ2-3, with a weak D call TRBD1 (6 bases). The CDR3 contains 14 residues. In germline, CDR1 is SGHNT, CDR2 YYREEE (reference sequence). V was trimmed by 3 bases and J by 9 bases, leaving 17 bases between them. The CDR3 DNA reads as TGTGCCAGCAGCTCCTCACGGGACACCGCGACGCAGTATTTT. This translates into CASSSSRDTATQYF.

The chain joins TRBV20-1 to TRBJ1-3, with D tentatively TRBD1 (5 bases). Trimming pared 3 bases from V and 0 bases from J, leaving 15 bases between. The CDR3 spans 16 residues. Germline V CDR1 and CDR2: DFQATT, SNEGSKA (reference sequence). CDR3 sequence reads: CSASPPGRTSGNTIYF. The CDR3 region has the DNA TGCAGTGCTAGTCCTCCGGGACGGACCTCTGGAAACACCATATATTTT.

CDR3 residues: CSVSEPTDTQYF. CDR3 DNA sequence: TGCAGCGTTTCCGAGCCCACAGATACGCAGTATTTT. The chain joins TRBV29-1 to TRBJ2-3, with no clear D. The CDR3 runs 12 residues. From germline, CDR1 is SQVTM and CDR2 ANQGSEA. V lost 5 bases to trimming and J lost 2 bases, with 8 bases between them.

CDR3 DNA: TGTGCCAGCAGCGTAGGAGGGCTCACCGGGGAGCTGTTTTTT. Protein product: CASSVGGLTGELFF. The chain carries TRBV9 and TRBJ2-2, with D tentatively TRBD2 (5 bases). Trimming stripped 0 bases from V and 4 bases from J, with 7 bases between. Germline lookup yields CDR1 SGDLS and CDR2 YYNGEE. The CDR3 contains 14 residues.

The chain carries TRBV5-1 and TRBJ2-7; no clear D. V was shortened by 0 bases and J by 2 bases, with 9 bases between the two germline ends. Germline V gene sequence: CDR1 SGHRS, CDR2 YFSETQ. The CDR3 runs 14 residues. The CDR3 sequence: CASSLEPATYEQYF. The CDR3 DNA is TGCGCCAGCAGCTTGGAGCCAGCAACCTACGAGCAGTACTTC.

The chain joins TRBV12-3 or TRBV12-4 to TRBJ1-5, with 7 bases identical to TRBD1. With V trimmed by 6 bases and J by 1 base, 6 bases remained unmatched. CDR3 length: 15 amino acids. For the CDR3, the DNA is TGTGCCAGCAGGGGAACAGGGGACAGCAATCAGCCCCAGCATTTT. This gives the protein CASRGTGDSNQPQHF.

This sequence joins TRBV20-1 and TRBJ1-4, with TRBD1 identical over 11 bases. J lost 7 bases, V lost 6 bases, and 7 bases had no gene match. Per the germline V gene, CDR1 is DFQATT and CDR2 is SNEGSKA (reference sequence). The CDR3 extends over 14 amino acids. CDR3 sequence reads: CSASDRGRGEKLFF. CDR3 nucleotide sequence: TGCAGTGCGTCGGACAGGGGGCGGGGTGAAAAACTGTTTTTT.

The V call is TRBV29-1, the J call TRBJ1-2; no firm D call. The CDR3 runs to 11 residues. Trimming pared 7 bases from V and 9 bases from J, leaving 15 bases between. Germline V CDR1 and CDR2: SQVTM, ANQGSEA. As DNA, the CDR3 is TGCAGCGCCGGACGTACGATGAGCTACACCTTC. It specifies CSAGRTMSYTF.

The table lists this clonotype with a count of one. The rearrangement joins TRBV14 to TRBJ2-1; 9 nucleotides line up with TRBD1. This CDR3 has 16 residues. Germline CDR1 is SGHDN and CDR2 is FVKESK. V shed 4 bases and J 3 bases; nucleotides not matched to a gene: 7. The CDR3 DNA sequence: TGTGCCAGCAGCCCTCTAGGGGACAGGGTCTACAATGAGCAGTTCTTC. Translating gives CASSPLGDRVYNEQFF.

The CDR3 nucleotides are TGCAGCGTTGTACAGGGCGGTAATGAAAAACTGTTTTTT. Amino acid sequence: CSVVQGGNEKLFF. This chain joins TRBV29-1 and TRBJ1-4, with a possible D match to TRBD1 (6 bases). From germline, CDR1 is SQVTM and CDR2 ANQGSEA. The CDR3 consists of 13 residues. Trimming pared 4 bases from V and 4 bases from J, leaving 10 bases between.

The CDR3 DNA follows: TGTGCCAGCAGTCATTCCGGAGCCCAAGAGACCCAGTACTTC. Its protein is CASSHSGAQETQYF. The chain couples TRBV3-1 to TRBJ2-5; no clear D gene. Trimming removed 6 bases at V and 1 base at J, with 12 bases between. This CDR3 has 14 amino acids. From germline, CDR1 is LGHDT and CDR2 YNNKEL (reference sequence).

The chain couples TRBV9 to TRBJ2-5; TRBD2 is a possible D gene (5 bases). Trimming shortened V by 0 bases and J by 4 bases, and 13 bases separated the two germline ends. The CDR3 length is 15 residues. The germline CDR1 and CDR2 sequences are SGDLS and YYNGEE. CDR3: CASSVGAGGGETQYF. In DNA form, the CDR3 reads TGTGCCAGCAGCGTAGGGGCAGGCGGAGGAGAGACCCAGTACTTC.